Described below is a single T cell receptor beta chain sequence and its context. The antigen is undetermined. This CDR3 is also generated by other DNA sequences in the sample. This record comes from a study of a mutant IDH1 vaccine in newly diagnosed glioma. The overall study: Vaccines began 4-6 weeks after radiotherapy alone, or with temozolomide cycles. Study-level results: It was just under 95% of patients that developed vaccine-induced immune responses.

Libraries were prepared by immunoSEQ multiplex PCR; TCRdb keeps only in-frame clonotypes and omits some of them. The profile shows about 58,000 clones, about four fifths of them singletons. Time point noted: week 35, safety follow-up. A 20-mer mutant IDH1 peptide at 300 ug was injected subcutaneously with topical imiquimod. The study gave patients eight vaccinations in weeks 1, 3, 5, 7, 11, 15, 19, 23. Trimming stripped 6 bases from V and 8 bases from J, with 11 bases between. This CDR3 spans 13 amino acids. CDR1 WSHSY and CDR2 SAAADI come from the germline V gene. The source of this sequence is a man aged 35 to 55 with glioma. The chain uses TRBV10-2 and TRBJ1-6, with TRBD1 as a possible D gene (6 bases). The sample in question was PBMCs, obtained from a glioma patient whose treatment included an IDH1 peptide vaccine. The CDR3 region has the DNA TGCGCCAGCAGGGGACAACCCCATTCACCCCTCCACTTT. It is translated as CASRGQPHSPLHF.